The present TCR beta chain was sequenced within a study of blood T cell repertoires in COVID-19. Clones were sequenced by immunoSEQ multiplex PCR, and TCRdb holds only the in-frame ones, with some missing. Of more than 100,000 clones listed, 85% to 90% are singletons. This clonotype was obtained from a man between 65 and 85 years old with active COVID-19. Sequenced: peripheral blood.

The CDR3 DNA reads TGTGCCAGCAGCCAGGGACTAGCGGGAGAGACCCAGTACTTC. Encoded protein: CASSQGLAGETQYF. The J gene is TRBJ2-5, the V gene TRBV7-2; 12 bases line up with TRBD2. From germline, CDR1 is SGHTA and CDR2 FQGNSA. The CDR3 sequence is 14 residues long. V lost 5 bases, J lost 4 bases, and 2 bases stayed unmatched.